A single sample gave rise to the 12 T cell receptor beta chains below, sequenced in a study of shared clonotypes between healthy human individuals. Produced via immunoSEQ multiplex PCR; TCRdb's table is partial and in-frame only. The sample yields approximately 2.3 million clones, more than 85% seen once. Sequenced sample: naive CD4+ T cells from PBMCs. Subset of the sample: CD45RA+ positively selected. All receptors derive from a man aged 18 to 30 in good health. Some clones in this sample may be carry-over from other donors' samples.

The V call is TRBV28, the J call TRBJ1-5; D gene ambiguous. Looked up from germline, CDR1 is MDHEN and CDR2 is SYDVKM. The CDR3 contains 16 residues. V lost 6 bases and J lost 2, with 17 bases in between. CDR3 in amino acids: CASSPARGAGNQPQHF. The DNA for the CDR3 is TGTGCCAGCAGCCCCGCCCGAGGTGCGGGCAATCAGCCCCAGCATTTT. The full variable domain, in which reference TRBV28 and TRBJ1-5 provide the parts outside the CDR3, is DVKVTQSSRYLVKRTGEKVFLECVQDMDHENMFWYRQDPGLGLRLIYFSYDVKMKEKGDIPEGYSVSREKKERFSLILESASTNQTSMYLCASSPARGAGNQPQHFGDGTRLSIL.

The count of this clone is one. The chain employs TRBV5-1 and TRBJ1-1; 9 bases line up with TRBD1. The CDR3 length is 14 residues. Germline assignment: CDR1 SGHRS and CDR2 YFSETQ. Trimming at V came to 5 bases and at J to 1 base, leaving 3 bases not matched to a gene. The CDR3 is CASRQGAGNTEAFF. As DNA, the CDR3 is TGCGCCAGCAGACAGGGGGCCGGGAACACTGAAGCTTTCTTT.

The chain is built from TRBV7-2 and TRBJ2-2; no reliable D call. The V end was cut by 0 bases, the J end by 4 bases, with 9 bases between. The CDR3 consists of 15 residues. The germline CDR1 and CDR2 sequences are SGHTA and FQGNSA. CDR3 DNA sequence: TGTGCCAGCAGCTTAGCAGGGTCGGGCACCGGGGAGCTGTTTTTT. Its protein is CASSLAGSGTGELFF. The whole variable domain, filled in from reference TRBV7-2 and TRBJ2-2, reads GAGVSQSPSNKVTEKGKDVELRCDPISGHTALYWYRQSLGQGLEFLIYFQGNSAPDKSGLPSDRFSAERTGGSVSTLTIQRTQQEDSAVYLCASSLAGSGTGELFFGEGSRLTVL.

The chain employs TRBV19 and TRBJ1-2, with TRBD1 matching 11 bases. The CDR3 has 14 residues. V lost 3 bases, J lost 7 bases, and 4 bases stayed unmatched. The germline gives CDR1 LNHDA, CDR2 SQIVND (reference sequence). CDR3 region: CASSMDRGRGGYTF. The CDR3 nucleotides are TGTGCCAGTAGTATGGACAGGGGGCGAGGTGGCTACACCTTC.

This chain uses TRBV5-6 with TRBJ1-2; D call uncertain. The CDR3 contains 14 residues. Trimming left V 4 bases short and J 4 bases short, with 14 bases between. Germline assignment: CDR1 SGHDT and CDR2 YYEEEE. The CDR3 protein is CASSLLPILYGYTF. As DNA, the CDR3 is TGTGCCAGCAGCCTCCTTCCTATCCTCTATGGCTACACCTTC.

Only one count was recorded for this clone. The V and J genes are TRBV7-9 and TRBJ1-3; D unresolved. This CDR3 region has 15 residues. Per the germline V gene, CDR1 is SEHNR and CDR2 is FQNEAQ (reference sequence). Trimming pared 7 bases from V and 0 bases from J, leaving 13 bases between. CDR3 sequence (DNA): TGTGCCAGCACCCAAGGGCGCCCCTCTGGAAACACCATATATTTT. It is translated as CASTQGRPSGNTIYF.

About this clone itself: The sample contains more than one DNA sequence encoding this CDR3. CDR3 DNA: TGTGCCAGCAGCTTGAGCGGAAGACCCCAAGAGACCCAGTACTTC. This encodes CASSLSGRPQETQYF. The chain recombines TRBV5-4 with TRBJ2-5, with D maybe TRBD2 (5 bases). The CDR3 loop spans 15 amino acids. From germline, CDR1 is SGHNT and CDR2 YYREEE (reference sequence). V was pared by 1 base and J by 1 base, with 11 bases between.

The rearrangement links TRBV19 to TRBJ2-4; D not certain. There are 16 residues in the CDR3. In germline, CDR1 is LNHDA, CDR2 SQIVND (reference sequence). Deletions cut 5 bases from V and 0 bases from J, with 14 bases between. This CDR3 reads CASSPVNKVAKNIQYF. The CDR3 DNA reads as TGTGCCAGTAGTCCCGTAAATAAAGTAGCCAAAAACATTCAGTACTTC.

This clone has a single count. The chain employs TRBV7-2 and TRBJ2-7; 11 bases are a match to TRBD2. Germline values: CDR1 SGHTA, CDR2 FQGNSA. The CDR3 is 18 residues long. V dropped 5 bases and J dropped 0; count of bases not matched to a gene: 12. CDR3 sequence: CASSQDFRTSGFSYEQYF. CDR3 DNA sequence: TGTGCCAGCAGCCAAGACTTTCGGACTAGCGGGTTCTCCTACGAGCAGTACTTC.

This clone was picked up a small number of times. The chain links TRBV18 to TRBJ1-5; D gene uncertain. Germline V lookup: CDR1 KGHSH, CDR2 LQKENI. V was shortened by 2 bases and J by 7 bases, with 15 bases between the two germline ends. This CDR3 spans 15 amino acids. CDR3: CASSPSKGNNQPQHF. The DNA of the CDR3 is TGTGCCAGCTCACCAAGTAAGGGAAACAACCAGCCCCAGCATTTT.

The chain couples TRBV28 to TRBJ2-1; D possibly corresponds to TRBD2 (6 bases). The CDR3 spans 15 residues. V was trimmed by 5 bases and J by 6 bases, leaving 17 bases between them. The V gene's germline CDR1 is MDHEN and CDR2 SYDVKM. The CDR3 here is CASSRTDGSGNEQFF. In DNA, the CDR3 is TGTGCCAGCAGTCGCACCGACGGGAGCGGCAATGAGCAGTTCTTC.

This sequence joins TRBV7-2 and TRBJ1-5; D unclear. Germline lookup yields CDR1 SGHTA and CDR2 FQGNSA. The ends were cut back, 0 bases at V and 5 bases at J, with 5 bases in the middle. The CDR3 has 13 amino acids. The CDR3: CASSLAQDQPQHF. The CDR3 region has the DNA TGTGCCAGCAGCTTAGCCCAAGATCAGCCCCAGCATTTT.